This is a list of T cell receptor beta chains from one sample in a study of CD8 T cells in ankylosing spondylitis. MiXCR was run by TCRdb on the 5' RACE reads, yielding one entry per CDR3 protein. The data contain 150,000 to 200,000 distinct CDR3 sequences, around 10% of them singletons. The specimen sequenced was blood, either unsorted or a sorted T cell fraction (not recorded which). The source is a male donor with ankylosing spondylitis or in good health (not recorded which). Both conserved end residues are part of each CDR3. The D gene is left open where the match is weak. Clone sizes are given selectively: once, few, many, or a class where the clone is expanded.

length	size	D	V	J	DNA	CDR3
18	.	TRBD1	TRBV11-2	TRBJ1-2	TGTGCCAGCAGACCACGGGGAGCAGGGGGCAACTTTAACTATGGCTACACCTTC	CASRPRGAGGNFNYGYTF
16	.	.	TRBV5-1	TRBJ1-6	TGCGCCAGCAGGACCAGTGGGACGGGGAATAATTCACCCCTCCACTTT	CASRTSGTGNNSPLHF
14	many	.	TRBV3-1	TRBJ2-1	TGTGCCAGCAGCCATAGCGGTGTCTTGAATGAGCAGTTCTTC	CASSHSGVLNEQFF
18	.	TRBD2	TRBV20-1	TRBJ2-4	TGCAGTGCTAGAGATCTCCTAGCGGGAGGTGCGGCCAAAAACATTCAGTACTTC	CSARDLLAGGAAKNIQYF
15	many	TRBD1	TRBV25-1	TRBJ1-4	TGTGCCAGCTCTGGACAGGGAGGGGAGGTGGAAAAACTGTTTTTT	CASSGQGGEVEKLFF
14	many	TRBD1	TRBV3-1	TRBJ1-2	TGTGCCAGCAGCCAAGGGACAGGGCCCTATGGCTACACCTTC	CASSQGTGPYGYTF
13	.	.	TRBV7-9	TRBJ2-3	TGTGCCAGCAGCTCCCGGCGCACAGATACGCAGTATTTT	CASSSRRTDTQYF
15	few	TRBD1	TRBV3-1	TRBJ1-2	TGTGCCAGCAGCCACGAACAGGGGGTGAGCTATGGCTACACCTTC	CASSHEQGVSYGYTF
13	many	.	TRBV12-3/TRBV12-4	TRBJ2-2	TGTGCCAGCAGAGCTACAGGCCCCGGGGAGCTGTTTTTT	CASRATGPGELFF
16	many	.	TRBV15	TRBJ2-2	TGTGCCACCAGCGGCCGGGACTCGCCGAACACCGGGGAGCTGTTTTTT	CATSGRDSPNTGELFF
17	many	TRBD2	TRBV27	TRBJ2-4	TGTGCCAGCAGTGGGCTAGCGGGAGTTGGGCCCAAAAACATTCAGTACTTC	CASSGLAGVGPKNIQYF
15	many	TRBD1	TRBV15	TRBJ2-3	TGTGCCACCAGCACCCACAGGGGGCCGGCAGATACGCAGTATTTT	CATSTHRGPADTQYF
14	many	.	TRBV25-1	TRBJ2-1	TGTGCCAGCAGTGTTCTAGCGTCCTACAATGAGCAGTTCTTC	CASSVLASYNEQFF
12	.	.	TRBV7-9	TRBJ1-2	TGTGCCAGCAGCTCTCAGGGGTATGGCTACACCTTC	CASSSQGYGYTF
15	many	.	TRBV4-1	TRBJ1-2	TGCGCCAGCAGCCAAGATGGTTCCAGGGACTATGGCTACACCTTC	CASSQDGSRDYGYTF
17	few	TRBD2	TRBV20-1	TRBJ2-1	TGCAGTGCTAGAGACCTACTAGCGGGGGAGACCTACAATGAGCAGTTCTTC	CSARDLLAGETYNEQFF
15	few	.	TRBV7-2	TRBJ1-4	TGTGCCAGCAGCATAAGACAGACCTCTAATGAAAAACTGTTTTTT	CASSIRQTSNEKLFF
17	many	TRBD2	TRBV4-3	TRBJ2-1	TGCGCCAGCAGCCGAACCCCCCTCGGCGGGGGGGCTGTTGAGCAGTTCTTC	CASSRTPLGGGAVEQFF
14	.	.	TRBV6-1	TRBJ1-2	TGTGCCAGCAGAATGAGGGCCTCTAACTATGGCTACACCTTC	CASRMRASNYGYTF
15	many	TRBD1	TRBV5-1	TRBJ2-7	TGCGCCAGCAGCTCGGGACAGGGGGTCGGATACGAGCAGTACTTC	CASSSGQGVGYEQYF
17	few	TRBD1	TRBV5-1	TRBJ2-2	TGCGCCAGCAGCTTGGAGGGGACAGGGTTCGACACCGGGGAGCTGTTTTTT	CASSLEGTGFDTGELFF
15	many	.	TRBV10-3	TRBJ2-2	TGTGCCATCAGTGTAAACGCACTTGGGAGCGGGGAGCTGTTTTTT	CAISVNALGSGELFF
14	few	TRBD2	TRBV10-3	TRBJ2-5	TGTGCCATCAACCCTAGCGGGAGGGAAGAGACCCAGTACTTC	CAINPSGREETQYF
17	few	TRBD2	TRBV11-2	TRBJ2-3	TGTGCCAGCAGCTGGGGACTAGCGGGAGGGTACACAGATACGCAGTATTTT	CASSWGLAGGYTDTQYF
12	many	TRBD1	TRBV29-1	TRBJ1-2	TGCAGCGTTGGGACAGGGATGGATGGCTACACCTTC	CSVGTGMDGYTF
14	few	.	TRBV4-3	TRBJ1-1	TGCGCCAGCAGCCAAGATATAAGGCCCCTTGAAGCTTTCTTT	CASSQDIRPLEAFF
14	many	TRBD1	TRBV5-1	TRBJ2-2	TGCGCCAGCAGAGGGACAGATAACACCGGGGAGCTGTTTTTT	CASRGTDNTGELFF
14	many	TRBD1	TRBV5-1	TRBJ2-7	TGCGCCAGCAGCTTTCCGGGACAGGGGACCGAGCAGTACTTC	CASSFPGQGTEQYF
17	many	.	TRBV5-1	TRBJ1-1	TGCGCCAGCAGCTTGGGAGGGAGTACATTTTCGGCCACTGAAGCTTTCTTT	CASSLGGSTFSATEAFF
14	few	.	TRBV6-1	TRBJ2-3	TGTGCCAGCATCGACCATAGGGTTCCAGATACGCAGTATTTT	CASIDHRVPDTQYF
16	many	TRBD1	TRBV5-1	TRBJ1-2	TGCGCCAGCAGCTTAGTCCGGGACAGTCATAACTATGGCTACACCTTC	CASSLVRDSHNYGYTF
14	few	.	TRBV5-1	TRBJ2-7	TGCGCCAGCTTTCGTGACGGAGATACGGGGAAGCAGTACTTC	CASFRDGDTGKQYF
14	many	.	TRBV29-1	TRBJ1-1	TGCAGCGTGCCTGACGGGACAAGGAACACTGAAGCTTTCTTT	CSVPDGTRNTEAFF
13	.	.	TRBV7-2	TRBJ1-2	TGTGCCAGCAGCGCTTTCCGGGACTATGGCTACACCTTC	CASSAFRDYGYTF
13	many	.	TRBV12-3/TRBV12-4	TRBJ2-2	TGTGCCAGCAGTCCCTCGGGATCCGGGGAGCTGTTTTTT	CASSPSGSGELFF
18	many	.	TRBV4-3	TRBJ2-7	TGCGCCAGCAGCCAAGGGGTAGGCGCGGGGACGAGCTCCTACGAGCAGTACTTC	CASSQGVGAGTSSYEQYF
13	many	TRBD1	TRBV18	TRBJ1-2	TGTGCCAGCTCACCGGGACAGAGCTATGGCTACACCTTC	CASSPGQSYGYTF
13	many	.	TRBV12-3/TRBV12-4	TRBJ1-1	TGTGCCAGCAGTTACTTCGAGGAGGCTGAAGCTTTCTTT	CASSYFEEAEAFF
17	many	TRBD1	TRBV15	TRBJ2-3	TGTGCCACCTCCAGACAACGAAGGGGGCTTAGCACAGATACGCAGTATTTT	CATSRQRRGLSTDTQYF
15	many	TRBD2	TRBV9	TRBJ2-2	TGTGCCAGCAGCGTAGCGGGGGGATGGACCGGGGAGCTGTTTTTT	CASSVAGGWTGELFF
16	.	TRBD2	TRBV25-1	TRBJ2-1	TGTGCCAGCAGCCATCGACTAGCGGGGGCCTTAGGTGAGCAGTTCTTC	CASSHRLAGALGEQFF
13	many	.	TRBV2	TRBJ2-4	TGTGCCAGCTCCTCCGGGTTACAAAGAAGACAATACTTC	CASSSGLQRRQYF
16	few	TRBD2	TRBV7-2	TRBJ2-1	TGTGCCAGCAGCTCAACCGGGACTAGCGTCTACAATGAGCAGTTCTTC	CASSSTGTSVYNEQFF
19	few	.	TRBV11-2	TRBJ2-7	TGTGCCAGCAGCTCAGGTCGCAGTCTATGGGCGGCCGGCTCCTACGAGCAGTACTTC	CASSSGRSLWAAGSYEQYF
13	many	.	TRBV5-1	TRBJ1-1	TGCGCCAGCAAAAGAGGGGAAGGTACTGAAGCTTTCTTT	CASKRGEGTEAFF
16	.	.	TRBV12-3/TRBV12-4	TRBJ2-2	TGTGCCAGCAGTTTTCAGGGCGGGGAAGACACCGGGGAGCTGTTTTTT	CASSFQGGEDTGELFF
15	many	.	TRBV5-5	TRBJ2-7	TGTGCCAGCAGCTGGGCCGTTGGGACCGGCTACGAGCAGTACTTC	CASSWAVGTGYEQYF
18	many	TRBD2	TRBV20-1	TRBJ2-1	TGCAGTGCTAGAGACAGGAGTCAGACTAGCGGGAGGTTGAATGAGCAGTTCTTC	CSARDRSQTSGRLNEQFF
13	many	TRBD2	TRBV3-1	TRBJ2-4	TGTGCCAGCAGCTCAGGACTAGCGGTTGATACGTACTTC	CASSSGLAVDTYF